The 24 T cell receptor beta chains below come from one sample, sequenced in a study of PD-L1 blockade in urothelial cancer. TCRdb's table, derived via immunoSEQ multiplex PCR, lists solely in-frame clones and lacks some. The data show about 51,000 clones, more than 75% seen once. Time point: peripheral blood 6 weeks after treatment start. The sample here was PBMCs, taken around atezolizumab (anti-PD-L1) treatment. Receptors were obtained from a man between 60 and 75 years old with urothelial cancer.

This sequence joins TRBV27 and TRBJ2-2; TRBD1 aligns across 10 bases. The CDR3 length is 17 residues. CDR1 and CDR2 from the germline V gene are MNHEY and SMNVEV (reference sequence). The V gene end was trimmed by 5 bases and the J gene end by 4 bases; junction bases not matched to a gene: 10. For the CDR3, the DNA is TGTGCCAGCAGTCGACTGTCGGGACAGGGGACCACCGGGGAGCTGTTTTTT. It specifies CASSRLSGQGTTGELFF.

V gene TRBV28 combines with J gene TRBJ2-3; TRBD2 matches at 7 bases. There are 16 residues in the CDR3. Germline V CDR1 and CDR2: MDHEN, SYDVKM. V gave up 3 bases and J gave up 0 bases; unmatched junction bases: 6. CDR3 loop: CASSLTSRTSTDTQYF. Here the CDR3 DNA reads TGTGCCAGCAGTTTGACTAGCAGAACTAGCACAGATACGCAGTATTTT.

The V gene is TRBV6-5, the J gene TRBJ2-5; perhaps TRBD1 as D (5 bases). The germline V gene encodes CDR1 MNHEY and CDR2 SVGAGI. The CDR3 runs to 14 residues. V shed 6 bases and J shed 2 bases, with 13 bases lying between them. CDR3 sequence (DNA): TGTGCCAGCAGCCCCTTGACAGTTCAAGAGACCCAGTACTTC. As protein: CASSPLTVQETQYF.

Only one count was recorded for this clone. The rearrangement uses TRBV5-4 and TRBJ2-7; weak D call: TRBD1 (6 bases). This CDR3 spans 13 amino acids. V was clipped by 4 bases and J by 1 base, with 9 bases between them. Per the germline V gene, CDR1 is SGHNT and CDR2 is YYREEE (reference sequence). This CDR3 reads CASSHGQSYEQYF. The CDR3 DNA is TGTGCCAGCAGCCACGGACAGTCCTACGAGCAGTACTTC.

The V call is TRBV7-2, the J call TRBJ1-3; the D is unclear. The germline gives CDR1 SGHTA, CDR2 FQGNSA. The CDR3 contains 14 residues. Trimming removed 4 bases from V and 0 bases from J, with 7 bases in between. The CDR3 DNA reads TGTGCCAGCAGCTCGGGGTTCTCTGGAAACACCATATATTTT. It yields the protein CASSSGFSGNTIYF.

The genes are TRBV7-8 and TRBJ1-1; 9 bases are a match to TRBD1. Germline loops: CDR1 SGHVS, CDR2 FQNEAQ. This CDR3 has 17 amino acids. With V trimmed by 5 bases and J by 1 base, 11 bases remained unmatched. CDR3 region: CASSLPPQGAPNTEAFF. The CDR3 DNA reads TGTGCCAGCAGCCTACCCCCACAGGGGGCCCCGAACACTGAAGCTTTCTTT.

The rearrangement uses TRBV7-2 and TRBJ1-1; 8 bases match TRBD1. This CDR3 region has 13 residues. Germline V CDR1 and CDR2: SGHTA, FQGNSA. J lost 4 bases, V lost 5 bases, and 3 bases had no gene match. CDR3 in amino acids: CASSGQGATEAFF. Here the CDR3 DNA reads TGTGCCAGCAGCGGACAGGGCGCCACTGAAGCTTTCTTT.

V is TRBV9 and J is TRBJ2-7; 8 bases are shared with TRBD2. The CDR3 loop spans 15 amino acids. Germline CDR1 reads SGDLS; CDR2 reads YYNGEE. The J segment lost 7 bases and the V segment lost 2 bases, leaving 11 bases of the junction unmatched. CDR3 DNA sequence: TGTGCCAGCAGCGTCAGTGGTCAGCGGGAGAAGGAGCAGTACTTC. It is translated as CASSVSGQREKEQYF.

The chain links TRBV5-1 to TRBJ1-4; D uncertain. V was cut by 4 bases and J by 0 bases, with 7 bases left in between. From germline, CDR1 is SGHRS and CDR2 YFSETQ. CDR3 size: 14 residues. The CDR3 DNA follows: TGCGCCAGCAGCCTATCCACAACTAATGAAAAACTGTTTTTT. Translating it yields CASSLSTTNEKLFF.

The V call is TRBV6-6, the J call TRBJ2-3; TRBD1 matches 9 bases. Germline V gene lookup returns CDR1 MNHNY and CDR2 SVGAGI (reference sequence). This CDR3 contains 14 residues. V was pared by 6 bases and J by 4 bases, with 5 bases of the junction left unmatched. CDR3 in DNA: TGTGCCAGCAGCTCGACAGGGGGAGCAGATACGCAGTATTTT. It is translated as CASSSTGGADTQYF.

The rearrangement joins TRBV5-4 to TRBJ2-2; D is possibly TRBD2 (6 bases). This CDR3 is built from 15 residues. Germline V gene sequence: CDR1 SGHNT, CDR2 YYREEE (reference sequence). Between the trimmed V and J ends, which lost 3 bases and 1 base, there was a span of 10 bases. DNA of the CDR3: TGTGCCAGCAGCTCCAGGCGGGGGAACACCGGGGAGCTGTTTTTT. Its translation is CASSSRRGNTGELFF.

The chain employs TRBV5-1 and TRBJ2-5; TRBD2 aligns across 10 bases. After removal of 5 bases from V and 2 bases from J, the junction contained 6 bases not matched to a gene. Germline values: CDR1 SGHRS, CDR2 YFSETQ. The CDR3 is 15 amino acids. The CDR3 sequence: CASRRILAGQETQYF. In nucleotides, the CDR3 is TGCGCCAGCAGGCGTATACTAGCGGGGCAAGAGACCCAGTACTTC.

This chain connects TRBV5-1 to TRBJ2-1; D gene ambiguous. CDR1 and CDR2 (germline): SGHRS, YFSETQ. The V and J ends lost 5 bases and 7 bases respectively, with 13 bases between them. There are 13 residues in the CDR3. Here the CDR3 reads CASSVGPFNEQFF. CDR3 DNA sequence: TGCGCCAGCAGTGTGGGCCCATTTAATGAGCAGTTCTTC.

The rearrangement joins TRBV6-1 to TRBJ2-1; 10 positions match TRBD2. The CDR3 covers 16 residues. Trimming cost V 3 bases and J 5 bases; bases outside gene matches: 7. Looked up from germline, CDR1 is MNHNS and CDR2 is SASEGT. The DNA for the CDR3 is TGTGCCAGCAGTGACTTTAGCGGGAGGTTTAACAATGAGCAGTTCTTC. Its translation: CASSDFSGRFNNEQFF.

The rearrangement links TRBV5-1 to TRBJ2-2; D uncertain. V was pared by 6 bases and J by 1 base, with 10 bases between. Germline V gives CDR1 SGHRS, CDR2 YFSETQ. The CDR3 loop spans 14 amino acids. The chain's CDR3 is CASIGQENTGELFF. CDR3 DNA: TGCGCCAGCATTGGGCAGGAGAACACCGGGGAGCTGTTTTTT.

V and J are TRBV4-3 and TRBJ1-4, with 7 bases lining up with TRBD1. Trimming took 1 base from V and 7 from J; bases not matched to a gene: 6. The CDR3 has 15 residues. CDR1 is LGHNA, CDR2 YSLEER, per germline. This CDR3 is CASSQGQGRGEKLFF. The CDR3 DNA reads TGCGCCAGCAGCCAAGGACAGGGCAGAGGTGAAAAACTGTTTTTT.

The chain carries TRBV7-2 and TRBJ1-5, with D maybe TRBD1 (5 bases). Germline V gene data show CDR1 as SGHTA and CDR2 as FQGNSA. The CDR3 has 14 amino acids. V was trimmed by 2 bases and J by 2 bases, leaving 7 bases between them. Written as DNA, the CDR3 is TGTGCCAGCAGCTTACAACAGGGCAATCAGCCCCAGCATTTT. The encoded protein is CASSLQQGNQPQHF. Drawing the rest from reference TRBV7-2 and TRBJ1-5, the complete variable domain is GAGVSQSPSNKVTEKGKDVELRCDPISGHTALYWYRQSLGQGLEFLIYFQGNSAPDKSGLPSDRFSAERTGGSVSTLTIQRTQQEDSAVYLCASSLQQGNQPQHFGDGTRLSIL.

This clone was observed a single time. The chain couples TRBV9 to TRBJ1-1; the match to TRBD1 covers 8 bases. The germline gives CDR1 SGDLS, CDR2 YYNGEE. This CDR3 spans 15 amino acids. V lost 0 bases to trimming and J lost 4 bases; unmatched junction nucleotides: 5. The CDR3 spells CASSVGAGGRTEAFF. CDR3 nucleotide sequence: TGTGCCAGCAGCGTAGGAGCAGGGGGCCGCACTGAAGCTTTCTTT. The full variable domain, completed using reference TRBV9 and TRBJ1-1, is DSGVTQTPKHLITATGQRVTLRCSPRSGDLSVYWYQQSLDQGLQFLIQYYNGEERAKGNILERFSAQQFPDLHSELNLSSLELGDSALYFCASSVGAGGRTEAFFGQGTRLTVV.

This sequence joins TRBV19 and TRBJ1-2; tentative D call: TRBD1 (6 bases). Trimming shortened V by 7 bases and J by 8 bases, and 20 bases separated the two germline ends. Germline CDR1 is LNHDA and CDR2 is SQIVND (reference sequence). The CDR3 loop spans 14 amino acids. The CDR3 DNA reads as TGTGCCAGTACCCCTCGACGGGGGGCGGGGGGCTACACCTTC. Residues: CASTPRRGAGGYTF.

The chain carries TRBV6-5 and TRBJ2-7; TRBD1 is a possible D gene (6 bases). Trimming shortened V by 4 bases and J by 2 bases, and 15 bases separated the two germline ends. The CDR3 extends over 15 amino acids. Germline V lookup: CDR1 MNHEY, CDR2 SVGAGI. For the CDR3, the DNA is TGTGCCAGCAGTTTACAAGAGGGGGTTCCCTACGAGCAGTACTTC. It yields the protein CASSLQEGVPYEQYF.

The chain combines TRBV27 with TRBJ1-2, with 7 bases fitting TRBD1. The CDR3 runs 14 residues. Germline-derived CDR1 and CDR2 are MNHEY and SMNVEV (reference sequence). V gave up 4 bases and J gave up 3 bases; unmatched junction bases: 5. CDR3 in amino acids: CASSSGGPYYGYTF. CDR3 in DNA: TGTGCCAGCAGTTCAGGGGGTCCGTACTATGGCTACACCTTC.

The V call is TRBV10-3, the J call TRBJ2-2; weak D call: TRBD2 (5 bases). The CDR3 has 15 residues. Trimming left V 7 bases short and J 1 base short, with 13 bases between. CDR1 is ENHRY, CDR2 SYGVKD, per germline. CDR3 loop: CAIKGSGENTGELFF. For the CDR3, the DNA is TGTGCCATCAAAGGGAGTGGGGAGAACACCGGGGAGCTGTTTTTT.

This clone was detected a few times. The V call is TRBV7-9, the J call TRBJ2-1, with 7 bases fitting TRBD2. This CDR3 has 15 amino acids. Unmatched junction bases numbered 10, after V lost 3 bases and J lost 8 bases. CDR1 and CDR2 from the germline V gene are SEHNR and FQNEAQ (reference sequence). The CDR3 DNA sequence: TGTGCCAGCAGCTTTATGGGAGGGAGTCAGGATGAGCAGTTCTTC. Amino acids: CASSFMGGSQDEQFF.

The rearrangement uses TRBV29-1 and TRBJ2-5; tentative D call: TRBD1 (5 bases). CDR1 and CDR2 from the germline V gene are SQVTM and ANQGSEA. CDR3 size: 10 residues. In DNA form, the CDR3 reads TGCGGGGCCCAGCAGCAGACCCAGTACTTC. This translates into CGAQQQTQYF.